This section outlines one TCR beta chain sequence together with its context. Its antigen is unidentified. Germline lookup yields CDR1 MNHNS and CDR2 SASEGT. Trimming took 2 bases from V and 3 from J, leaving 8 bases between them. The length of the CDR3 is 14 residues. Using immunoSEQ multiplex PCR, the repertoire was profiled, and TCRdb retains in-frame clones only, with some absent. Of 30,000 to 40,000 clones listed, roughly 80% are singletons. The sample originates from a study of OX40 agonist ivuxolimab in advanced cancers. Study results and limitations: Averaging showed that CD8+ T cells had more expanded clones than CD4+ did.

The clonotype comes from an adult with an advanced solid tumor such as melanoma, head and neck, liver or kidney cancer. The chain recombines TRBV6-1 with TRBJ1-5; tentative D call: TRBD1 (5 bases). The source material was CD4+ or CD8+ T cells sorted from blood, sampled in a trial of the OX40 agonist ivuxolimab. CDR3 DNA sequence: TGTGCCAGCAGTGAATGGGGGACCAATCAGCCCCAGCATTTT. This sequence encodes CASSEWGTNQPQHF.